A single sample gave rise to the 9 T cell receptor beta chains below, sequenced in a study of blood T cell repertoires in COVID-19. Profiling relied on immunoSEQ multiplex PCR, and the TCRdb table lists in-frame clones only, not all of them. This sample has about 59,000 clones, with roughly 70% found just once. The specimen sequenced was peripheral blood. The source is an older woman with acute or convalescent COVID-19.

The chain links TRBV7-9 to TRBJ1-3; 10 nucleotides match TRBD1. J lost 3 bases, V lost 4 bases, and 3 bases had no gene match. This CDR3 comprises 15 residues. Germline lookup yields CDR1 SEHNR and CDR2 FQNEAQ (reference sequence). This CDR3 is CASSWGQGYGNTIYF. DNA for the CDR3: TGTGCCAGCAGCTGGGGACAGGGGTATGGAAACACCATATATTTT.

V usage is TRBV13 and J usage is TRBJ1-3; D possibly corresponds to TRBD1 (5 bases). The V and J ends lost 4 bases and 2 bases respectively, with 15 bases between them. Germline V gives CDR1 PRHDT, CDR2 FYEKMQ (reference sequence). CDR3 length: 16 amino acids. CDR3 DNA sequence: TGTGCCAGCAGCTCACGGGAGGTACAGGCTGGAAACACCATATATTTT. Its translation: CASSSREVQAGNTIYF. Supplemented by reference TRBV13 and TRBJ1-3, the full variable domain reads AAGVIQSPRHLIKEKRETATLKCYPIPRHDTVYWYQQGPGQDPQFLISFYEKMQSDKGSIPDRFSAQQFSDYHSELNMSSLELGDSALYFCASSSREVQAGNTIYFGEGSWLTVV.

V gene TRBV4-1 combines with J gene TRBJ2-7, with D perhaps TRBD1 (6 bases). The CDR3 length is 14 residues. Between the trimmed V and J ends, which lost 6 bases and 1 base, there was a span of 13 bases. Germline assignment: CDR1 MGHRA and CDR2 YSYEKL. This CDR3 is CASRRTVKSYEQYF. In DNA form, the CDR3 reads TGCGCCAGCAGGCGGACAGTTAAGTCCTACGAGCAGTACTTC.

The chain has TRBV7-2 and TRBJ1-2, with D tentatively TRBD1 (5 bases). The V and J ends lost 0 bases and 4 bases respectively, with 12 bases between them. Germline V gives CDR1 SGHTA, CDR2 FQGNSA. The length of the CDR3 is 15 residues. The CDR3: CASSLAQGRAYGYTF. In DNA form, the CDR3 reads TGTGCCAGCAGCTTAGCGCAGGGCAGGGCCTATGGCTACACCTTC.

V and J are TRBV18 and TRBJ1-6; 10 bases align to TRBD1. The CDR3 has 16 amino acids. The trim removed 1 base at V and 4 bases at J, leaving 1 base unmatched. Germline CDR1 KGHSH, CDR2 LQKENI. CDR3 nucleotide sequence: TGTGCCAGCTCACCACGGGACAGGGGTTATAATTCACCCCTCCACTTT. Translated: CASSPRDRGYNSPLHF.

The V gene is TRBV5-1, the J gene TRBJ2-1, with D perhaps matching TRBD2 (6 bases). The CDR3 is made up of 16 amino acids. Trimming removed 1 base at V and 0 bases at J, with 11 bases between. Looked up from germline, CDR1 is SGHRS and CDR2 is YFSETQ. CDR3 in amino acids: CASSLLAGSSYNEQFF. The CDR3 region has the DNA TGCGCCAGCAGCTTGCTGGCGGGGAGCTCCTACAATGAGCAGTTCTTC.

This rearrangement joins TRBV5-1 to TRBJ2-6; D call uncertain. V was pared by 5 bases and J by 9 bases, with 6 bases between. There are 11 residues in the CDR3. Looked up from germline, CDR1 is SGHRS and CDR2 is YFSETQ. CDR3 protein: CASSYGNVLTF. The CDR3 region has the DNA TGCGCCAGCAGTTACGGCAACGTCCTGACTTTC.

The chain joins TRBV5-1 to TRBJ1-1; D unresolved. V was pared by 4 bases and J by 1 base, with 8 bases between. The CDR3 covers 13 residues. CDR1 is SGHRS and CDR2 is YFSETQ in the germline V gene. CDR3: CASSQTRNTEAFF. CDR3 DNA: TGCGCCAGCAGCCAAACAAGGAACACTGAAGCTTTCTTT.

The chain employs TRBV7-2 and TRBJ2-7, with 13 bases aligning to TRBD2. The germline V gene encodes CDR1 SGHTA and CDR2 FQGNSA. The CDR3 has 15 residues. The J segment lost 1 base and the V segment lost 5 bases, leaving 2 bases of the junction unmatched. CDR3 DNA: TGTGCCAGCAGCCCACTAGCGGGGGGGTCCTACGAGCAGTACTTC. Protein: CASSPLAGGSYEQYF.